Reported below is one T cell receptor (beta chain). Other DNA sequences in this sample translate to the same CDR3. The data belong to a study of cytomegalovirus exposure and HLA in healthy donors. Use of 60 Vbeta and 13 Jbeta primers characterized the PCR. TCRdb keeps only in-frame clones here, not all; method: immunoSEQ multiplex PCR. Of 160,000 or so clones in the sample, 75% to 90% are singletons; the top ten hold around 1.8%. Trimming cost V 3 bases and J 0 bases, with 4 bases left between them. Germline values: CDR1 MNHEY, CDR2 SMNVEV (reference sequence). The CDR3 spans 13 residues. Input material: PBMCs. This sequence was found in a woman under 30 in good health and CMV-seronegative. This chain joins TRBV27 and TRBJ2-3, with D uncertain. The CDR3 DNA sequence: TGTGCCAGCAGTTTCCTTAGCACAGATACGCAGTATTTT. As protein: CASSFLSTDTQYF.